This TCR beta chain was sequenced in a study of control samples from healthy donors and cancer patients. The protocol was immunoSEQ multiplex PCR, while the TCRdb copy is restricted to in-frame clones and leaves out a portion. The table has fewer than 200,000 clones, almost 90% seen once. Germline trimming cut 4 bases from V and 3 bases from J; bases unmatched to any gene: 10. The CDR3 is 16 residues long. In germline, CDR1 is MGHRA, CDR2 YSYEKL. The origin of this receptor is a woman aged 30 to 39 in good health. The rearrangement uses TRBV4-1 and TRBJ1-2; 8 nucleotides align to TRBD1. The sequencing input was blood. CDR3 coding DNA: TGCGCCAGCAGCCGCCTAGGACAGGGAACCTACTATGGCTACACCTTC. Its protein product is CASSRLGQGTYYGYTF.